The 25 T cell receptor beta chains below come from one sample, sequenced in a study of OX40 agonist ivuxolimab in advanced cancers. The protocol was immunoSEQ multiplex PCR, while the TCRdb copy is restricted to in-frame clones and leaves out a portion. This sample has some 83,000 clones; roughly 84% occur once, and the top ten carry around 7.3%. Here the sequenced sample was CD4+ or CD8+ T cells sorted from blood, taken in a trial of the OX40 agonist ivuxolimab. These TCRs come from an adult with an advanced solid tumor such as melanoma, head and neck, liver or kidney cancer.

The chain combines TRBV2 with TRBJ1-5; 8 nucleotides match TRBD1. This CDR3 has 13 amino acids. V gave up 7 bases and J gave up 2 bases; unmatched junction bases: 1. Looked up from germline, CDR1 is SNHLY and CDR2 is FYNNEI. CDR3 nucleotide sequence: TGTGCCAGCAAGGACAGGGGCAATCAGCCCCAGCATTTT. As protein: CASKDRGNQPQHF.

V gene TRBV7-9 combines with J gene TRBJ1-2; no firm D call. The V end was cut by 0 bases, the J end by 2 bases, with 10 bases between. The germline gives CDR1 SEHNR, CDR2 FQNEAQ (reference sequence). This CDR3 spans 15 amino acids. The CDR3 region is CASSLAALGNYGYTF. The CDR3 coding sequence is TGTGCCAGCAGCTTAGCGGCCCTAGGGAACTATGGCTACACCTTC.

The gene calls are TRBV19 and TRBJ1-3; D possibly corresponds to TRBD1 (5 bases). V gave up 3 bases and J gave up 2 bases, with 32 bases separating them. Germline CDR1 reads LNHDA; CDR2 reads SQIVND (reference sequence). The CDR3 covers 22 residues. CDR3 bases: TGTGCCAGTAGTATGGGGGTATGGGGCCGGGGAGAGCAGGCCCGGGCTGGAAACACCATATATTTT. It specifies CASSMGVWGRGEQARAGNTIYF.

V is TRBV7-3 and J is TRBJ2-6; D perhaps matches TRBD1 (6 bases). Germline V lookup: CDR1 SGHTA, CDR2 FQGTGA. The CDR3 has 16 amino acids. Trimming stripped 4 bases from V and 4 bases from J, with 14 bases between. CDR3 region: CASSSNPGVGANVLTF. The CDR3 DNA reads TGTGCCAGCAGCTCGAACCCAGGGGTCGGGGCCAACGTCCTGACTTTC.

The chain is built from TRBV30 and TRBJ1-4; a possible D gene is TRBD1 (6 bases). The CDR3 runs 16 residues. V shed 0 bases and J shed 0 bases, with 11 bases lying between them. Looked up from germline, CDR1 is GTSNPN and CDR2 is SVGIG (reference sequence). The DNA of the CDR3 is TGTGCCTGGAGTGTGGGGGCTTTAGCAACTAATGAAAAACTGTTTTTT. Its protein product is CAWSVGALATNEKLFF.

This clone was seen a single time. The genes are TRBV19 and TRBJ2-7; D is ambiguous. The CDR3 loop spans 11 amino acids. Trimming took off 7 bases at V and 3 bases at J, with 7 bases between the two ends. Germline lookup yields CDR1 LNHDA and CDR2 SQIVND (reference sequence). The CDR3 bases are TGTGCCAGTAAAGGAGACTACGAGCAGTACTTC. As protein: CASKGDYEQYF. Full variable domain (rest looked up from reference TRBV19 and TRBJ2-7): DGGITQSPKYLFRKEGQNVTLSCEQNLNHDAMYWYRQDPGQGLRLIYYSQIVNDFQKGDIAEGYSVSREKKESFPLTVTSAQKNPTAFYLCASKGDYEQYFGPGTRLTVT.

This clone was detected only once. The chain recombines TRBV5-1 with TRBJ2-3; TRBD1 aligns across 8 bases. After removal of 4 bases from V and 1 base from J, the junction contained 14 bases not matched to a gene. The CDR3 has 18 residues. Looked up from germline, CDR1 is SGHRS and CDR2 is YFSETQ. The CDR3: CASSLLTGVRGGTDTQYF. CDR3 DNA sequence: TGCGCCAGCAGCCTGCTGACAGGGGTAAGAGGGGGCACAGATACGCAGTATTTT.

The chain joins TRBV5-1 to TRBJ2-1, with 11 positions matching TRBD2. CDR1 is SGHRS and CDR2 is YFSETQ in the germline V gene. The CDR3 is 17 residues long. Trimming removed 4 bases from V and 0 bases from J; junction bases left unmatched: 6. CDR3 coding DNA: TGCGCCAGCAGCGGATCTAGCGGGGGGACCTCCTACAATGAGCAGTTCTTC. Translated: CASSGSSGGTSYNEQFF.

The chain uses TRBV6-5 and TRBJ2-2, with unresolved D. The germline V gene encodes CDR1 MNHEY and CDR2 SVGAGI. Trimming shortened V by 0 bases and J by 7 bases, and 15 bases separated the two germline ends. The CDR3 contains 16 residues. Written as DNA, the CDR3 is TGTGCCAGCAGTTACTCTCGGACCACTTGGTTCGGGGAGCTGTTTTTT. Its protein is CASSYSRTTWFGELFF.

This chain links TRBV2 with TRBJ1-1; D not resolved. Trimming pared 6 bases from V and 6 bases from J, leaving 8 bases between. The CDR3 runs 11 residues. The germline CDR1 and CDR2 sequences are SNHLY and FYNNEI. CDR3 sequence reads: CASRRASEAFF. The CDR3 DNA reads TGTGCCAGCAGAAGAGCCTCTGAAGCTTTCTTT.

V is TRBV2 and J is TRBJ1-2, with D perhaps TRBD1 (6 bases). The CDR3 runs to 15 residues. Trimming removed 1 base from V and 4 bases from J, with 13 bases in between. CDR1 is SNHLY and CDR2 is FYNNEI in the germline V gene. CDR3 in DNA: TGTGCCAGCAGTGAAGGGGCAGGGGCTGTCTATGGCTACACCTTC. This codes for CASSEGAGAVYGYTF.

This chain uses TRBV4-1 with TRBJ1-5; no clear D. The V gene lost 0 bases and the J gene lost 5 bases, with 5 bases spanning the gap. CDR1 and CDR2 (germline): MGHRA, YSYEKL. This CDR3 spans 13 amino acids. The CDR3 spells CASSQDRDQPQHF. The CDR3 DNA follows: TGCGCCAGCAGCCAAGATAGGGATCAGCCCCAGCATTTT.

The chain carries TRBV5-4 and TRBJ2-5; D is unresolved. The germline V and J ends were trimmed by 5 bases and 3 bases, with 11 bases remaining between them. Germline V gene sequence: CDR1 SGHNT, CDR2 YYREEE (reference sequence). The CDR3 is 13 residues long. CDR3 DNA: TGTGCCAGCAGTCCCCGACTGGAAGAGACCCAGTACTTC. Protein sequence: CASSPRLEETQYF.

The chain couples TRBV2 to TRBJ1-5; TRBD1 agrees at 9 bases. Per the germline V gene, CDR1 is SNHLY and CDR2 is FYNNEI. This CDR3 is built from 16 residues. Trimming cost V 5 bases and J 3 bases; bases outside gene matches: 8. CDR3 nucleotides: TGTGCCAGCAGTAAGAACCGGGACAGGGTCAATCAGCCCCAGCATTTT. The encoded protein is CASSKNRDRVNQPQHF.

CDR3: CASSVGKGTGFTYEQYF. In DNA, the CDR3 is TGTGCCAGCAGCGTAGGTAAAGGGACAGGGTTTACCTACGAGCAGTACTTC. The rearrangement links TRBV9 to TRBJ2-7; 9 positions match TRBD1. V lost 0 bases to trimming and J lost 2 bases; unmatched junction nucleotides: 9. The CDR3 length is 17 residues. Germline-derived CDR1 and CDR2 are SGDLS and YYNGEE.

The CDR3 here is CASSPRRLNQPQHF. For the CDR3, the DNA is TGTGCCAGCAGTCCCAGACGTTTAAATCAGCCCCAGCATTTT. The chain has TRBV27 and TRBJ1-5; the D is unclear. The V end lost 5 bases, the J end lost 4 bases, and 12 bases lay between the germline ends. Germline CDR1 is MNHEY and CDR2 is SMNVEV (reference sequence). The CDR3 consists of 14 residues.

V usage is TRBV27 and J usage is TRBJ1-5; unclear D gene. The CDR3 is made up of 14 amino acids. CDR1 is MNHEY, CDR2 SMNVEV, per germline (reference sequence). Trimming took off 5 bases at V and 6 bases at J, with 14 bases between the two ends. The CDR3 DNA reads as TGTGCCAGCAGTCGCGCGGGATCGAGTCAGCCCCAGCATTTT. Translating gives CASSRAGSSQPQHF.

The V gene is TRBV14, the J gene TRBJ2-5; 8 bases map to TRBD1. Germline V lookup: CDR1 SGHDN, CDR2 FVKESK. This CDR3 contains 14 residues. Trimming removed 4 bases from V and 3 bases from J; junction bases left unmatched: 4. CDR3 in amino acids: CASSPGQVKETQYF. The CDR3 nucleotides read TGTGCCAGCAGCCCGGGACAGGTGAAAGAGACCCAGTACTTC. The complete variable domain, with remaining parts taken from reference TRBV14 and TRBJ2-5, reads EAGVTQFPSHSVIEKGQTVTLRCDPISGHDNLYWYRRVMGKEIKFLLHFVKESKQDESGMPNNRFLAERTGGTYSTLKVQPAELEDSGVYFCASSPGQVKETQYFGPGTRLLVL.

The chain joins TRBV27 to TRBJ1-5; no definite D call. Germline loops: CDR1 MNHEY, CDR2 SMNVEV (reference sequence). The CDR3 is 13 residues long. V shed 7 bases and J shed 6 bases, with 13 bases lying between them. As DNA, the CDR3 is TGTGCCAGCAAGGGAGCCGAGGGTCAGCCCCAGCATTTT. Translation gives CASKGAEGQPQHF.

The CDR3 loop is CASSFRGQGSSTEAFF. The CDR3 coding sequence is TGTGCCAGCAGCTTCCGAGGACAGGGGAGTAGCACTGAAGCTTTCTTT. J is TRBJ1-1 and V is TRBV11-2; 9 bases are a match to TRBD1. The V gene's germline CDR1 is SGHAT and CDR2 FQNNGV. Trimming removed 3 bases from V and 4 bases from J; junction bases left unmatched: 9. The CDR3 totals 16 residues.

This rearrangement joins TRBV5-1 to TRBJ1-4; the D is unclear. Looked up from germline, CDR1 is SGHRS and CDR2 is YFSETQ. The germline V and J ends were trimmed by 5 bases and 8 bases, with 13 bases remaining between them. The CDR3 spans 13 residues. The CDR3 DNA follows: TGCGCCAGCAGGGGGTCCACTACCGAAAAACTGTTTTTT. Translation: CASRGSTTEKLFF.

As DNA, the CDR3 is TGTGCCAGTAGAAGACTAGCGCTAAACTCCTACGAGCAGTACTTC. Amino acid sequence: CASRRLALNSYEQYF. This sequence joins TRBV19 and TRBJ2-7, with TRBD2 matching over 8 bases. CDR3 length: 15 amino acids. Unmatched junction bases numbered 7, after V lost 6 bases and J lost 0 bases. Germline assignment: CDR1 LNHDA and CDR2 SQIVND (reference sequence).

The V and J genes are TRBV7-9 and TRBJ2-1, with 11 bases lining up with TRBD1. This CDR3 has 15 residues. The germline V gene encodes CDR1 SEHNR and CDR2 FQNEAQ (reference sequence). The J segment lost 7 bases and the V segment lost 4 bases, leaving 6 bases of the junction unmatched. The CDR3, as DNA: TGTGCCAGCAGCTCTGAAAGGGACAGGGGGAATGAGCAGTTCTTC. Translation: CASSSERDRGNEQFF. The full variable domain, completed using reference TRBV7-9 and TRBJ2-1, is DTGVSQNPRHKITKRGQNVTFRCDPISEHNRLYWYRQTLGQGPEFLTYFQNEAQLEKSRLLSDRFSAERPKGSFSTLEIQRTEQGDSAMYLCASSSERDRGNEQFFGPGTRLTVL.

This rearrangement joins TRBV6-4 to TRBJ1-1; D call uncertain. Trimming stripped 6 bases from V and 7 bases from J, with 24 bases between. Germline V gene data show CDR1 as MRHNA and CDR2 as SNTAGT. The CDR3 runs to 16 residues. The CDR3 coding sequence is TGTGCCAGCAGCCCCTGGTTGATTGAGGATCTTGATGAAGCTTTCTTT. Translation: CASSPWLIEDLDEAFF.

V gene TRBV6-5 combines with J gene TRBJ1-2; D is undetermined. The V end was cut by 6 bases, the J end by 8 bases, with 19 bases between. CDR3 length: 14 amino acids. Germline lookup yields CDR1 MNHEY and CDR2 SVGAGI. DNA of the CDR3: TGTGCCAGCAGGTCCCTCCACCGGGCCTGGGGCTACACCTTC. Translated: CASRSLHRAWGYTF.